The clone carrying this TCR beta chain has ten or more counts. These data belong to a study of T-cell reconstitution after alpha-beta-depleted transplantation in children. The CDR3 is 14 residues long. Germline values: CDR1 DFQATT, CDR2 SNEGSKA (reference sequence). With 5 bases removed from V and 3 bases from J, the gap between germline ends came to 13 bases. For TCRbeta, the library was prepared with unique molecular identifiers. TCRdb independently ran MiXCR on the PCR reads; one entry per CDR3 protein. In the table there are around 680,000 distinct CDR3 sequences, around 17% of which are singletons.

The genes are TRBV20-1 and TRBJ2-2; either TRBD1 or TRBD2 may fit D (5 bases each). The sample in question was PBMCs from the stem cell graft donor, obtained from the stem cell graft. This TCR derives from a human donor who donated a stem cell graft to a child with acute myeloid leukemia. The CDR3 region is CSALADSYTGELFF. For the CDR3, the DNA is TGCAGTGCTCTAGCAGACAGTTACACCGGGGAGCTGTTTTTT.